The 30 T cell receptor beta chains reported below all come from one sample, sequenced in a study of cytomegalovirus exposure and HLA in healthy donors. PCR was performed using 60 Vbeta and 13 Jbeta primers. Repertoires were generated with immunoSEQ multiplex PCR, while TCRdb's copy carries only in-frame clones and drops some. Among around 150,000 clones listed, around 72% were seen once. Sequencing was carried out using PBMCs. The receptors stem from a man aged 35 to 55 in good health and CMV-seronegative.

The table lists this clone with a count of one. The V and J genes are TRBV27 and TRBJ2-7, with 9 bases lining up with TRBD1. Looked up from germline, CDR1 is MNHEY and CDR2 is SMNVEV (reference sequence). This CDR3 spans 14 amino acids. J gave up 3 bases and V 2 bases, and 2 bases lay outside the gene matches. CDR3 sequence: CASSLATGGYEQYF. The CDR3 bases are TGTGCCAGCAGTTTAGCGACAGGGGGCTACGAGCAGTACTTC.

DNA for the CDR3: TGCGCCAGCAGTGGGGGGGGGCCCTCCTACGAGCAGTACTTC. This translates into CASSGGGPSYEQYF. The chain employs TRBV10-2 and TRBJ2-7; weak D call: TRBD2 (7 bases). The CDR3 runs to 14 residues. The V end was cut by 4 bases, the J end by 0 bases, with 10 bases between. Germline V gene sequence: CDR1 WSHSY, CDR2 SAAADI.

V and J are TRBV19 and TRBJ1-1, with a possible D match to TRBD1 (6 bases). Germline V gene data show CDR1 as LNHDA and CDR2 as SQIVND (reference sequence). This CDR3 comprises 13 residues. Trimming stripped 6 bases from V and 3 bases from J, with 11 bases between. CDR3 residues: CASSGTPYTEAFF. The DNA of the CDR3 is TGTGCCAGTAGCGGGACACCCTACACTGAAGCTTTCTTT. Together with reference TRBV19 and TRBJ1-1, the CDR3 gives the full variable domain: DGGITQSPKYLFRKEGQNVTLSCEQNLNHDAMYWYRQDPGQGLRLIYYSQIVNDFQKGDIAEGYSVSREKKESFPLTVTSAQKNPTAFYLCASSGTPYTEAFFGQGTRLTVV.

This clone was counted a few times. CDR3 region: CASILQGRGYGYTF. For the CDR3, the DNA is TGTGCCTCAATATTACAGGGTCGGGGCTATGGCTACACCTTC. The chain links TRBV30 to TRBJ1-2, with D maybe TRBD1 (6 bases). CDR1 is GTSNPN, CDR2 SVGIG, per germline (reference sequence). The germline V and J ends were trimmed by 7 bases and 4 bases, with 19 bases remaining between them. The CDR3 is 14 amino acids.

CDR3 DNA sequence: TGTGCCAGCAGCGTATTAGGACTAGGGGACACAGATACGCAGTATTTT. Encoded protein: CASSVLGLGDTDTQYF. The chain joins TRBV9 to TRBJ2-3; 7 bases are a match to TRBD2. With 1 base clipped from V and 2 bases from J, the junction kept 7 bases outside the gene matches. Per germline, CDR1 SGDLS and CDR2 YYNGEE. The CDR3 is made up of 16 amino acids.

This chain connects TRBV11-3 to TRBJ2-2; tentatively, D is TRBD1 (5 bases). Germline-derived CDR1 and CDR2 are SGHNT and YENEEA. The CDR3 has 15 amino acids. V lost 2 bases to trimming and J lost 8 bases, with 15 bases between them. The CDR3 DNA sequence: TGTGCCAGCAGCTTACCTGGGGCCGTAGGTGGGGAGCTGTTTTTT. This encodes CASSLPGAVGGELFF.

The J gene is TRBJ2-1, the V gene TRBV9; no firm D call. The V gene's germline CDR1 is SGDLS and CDR2 YYNGEE. CDR3 size: 13 residues. V was clipped by 3 bases and J by 7 bases, with 11 bases between them. The CDR3 loop is CASSGELRNEQFF. CDR3 in DNA: TGTGCCAGCAGCGGTGAGCTGCGGAATGAGCAGTTCTTC.

This chain links TRBV5-1 with TRBJ1-1; TRBD1 agrees at 7 bases. This CDR3 comprises 14 residues. The J segment lost 6 bases and the V segment lost 0 bases, leaving 5 bases of the junction unmatched. Germline values: CDR1 SGHRS, CDR2 YFSETQ. In DNA, the CDR3 is TGCGCCAGCAGCTTGGAGGGGGCTGGCCCTGAAGCTTTCTTT. Its protein product is CASSLEGAGPEAFF.

The chain uses TRBV7-9 and TRBJ1-5, with a tentative D call TRBD1 (6 bases). The germline gives CDR1 SEHNR, CDR2 FQNEAQ (reference sequence). V lost 5 bases to trimming and J lost 6 bases, with 14 bases between them. The CDR3 is made up of 14 amino acids. The CDR3 sequence is CASSESHRAQPQHF. CDR3 nucleotide sequence: TGTGCCAGCAGCGAGAGTCACAGGGCTCAGCCCCAGCATTTT.

In DNA, the CDR3 is TGTGCCAGCAGTCTACAGGTCTCCTCTGGAAACACCATATATTTT. Protein: CASSLQVSSGNTIYF. This chain links TRBV2 with TRBJ1-3, with TRBD1 as a possible D gene (5 bases). CDR3 length equals 15 residues. CDR1 SNHLY and CDR2 FYNNEI come from the germline V gene. Deletions cut 5 bases from V and 0 bases from J, with 11 bases between.

The J gene is TRBJ2-5, the V gene TRBV4-1, with 14 bases that match TRBD2. V was clipped by 3 bases and J by 7 bases; unmatched bases: 4. Germline loops: CDR1 MGHRA, CDR2 YSYEKL. The CDR3 consists of 15 residues. This chain's CDR3 is CASSQTSGGAGTQYF. The CDR3 DNA sequence: TGCGCCAGCAGCCAGACTAGCGGGGGGGCTGGGACCCAGTACTTC.

The CDR3 here is CASSWGQGVAEAFF. The CDR3 DNA is TGTGCCAGCAGCTGGGGACAGGGTGTCGCTGAAGCTTTCTTT. The J gene is TRBJ1-1, the V gene TRBV5-6, with 9 bases aligning to TRBD1. V lost 3 bases, J lost 6 bases, and 6 bases stayed unmatched. The CDR3 is 14 residues long. Germline CDR1 and CDR2: SGHDT and YYEEEE.

The chain joins TRBV4-1 to TRBJ1-5, with D tentatively TRBD1 (6 bases). This CDR3 has 14 amino acids. V was pared by 1 base and J by 7 bases, with 11 bases between. In germline, CDR1 is MGHRA, CDR2 YSYEKL. CDR3 sequence reads: CASSQVQGRQPQHF. The CDR3 DNA reads as TGCGCCAGCAGCCAAGTTCAGGGGCGGCAGCCCCAGCATTTT.

The CDR3 nucleotides are TGTGCCAGCAGTGAAGGACTAGCGGGGGCCTACGAGCAGTACTTC. Translating gives CASSEGLAGAYEQYF. The chain joins TRBV6-1 to TRBJ2-7; 12 bases agree with TRBD2. CDR1 and CDR2 (germline): MNHNS, SASEGT. This CDR3 region has 15 residues. V gave up 1 base and J gave up 2 bases; unmatched junction bases: 0.

The rearrangement links TRBV7-2 to TRBJ2-1, with a weak D call TRBD2 (6 bases). The CDR3 is made up of 15 amino acids. Per the germline V gene, CDR1 is SGHTA and CDR2 is FQGNSA. Trimming removed 1 base at V and 4 bases at J, with 11 bases between. CDR3 in amino acids: CASSLGRGRYNEQFF. The CDR3, as DNA: TGTGCCAGCAGCTTAGGGAGGGGACGGTACAATGAGCAGTTCTTC.

This clone showed up just a few times. The rearrangement uses TRBV6-5 and TRBJ1-2, with D possibly being TRBD1 (5 bases). Trimming cost V 0 bases and J 2 bases, with 7 bases left between them. Germline V gene sequence: CDR1 MNHEY, CDR2 SVGAGI. The CDR3 runs to 14 residues. CDR3 amino acids: CASSYSPGNYGYTF. CDR3 sequence (DNA): TGTGCCAGCAGTTACTCGCCAGGGAACTATGGCTACACCTTC.

V and J are TRBV2 and TRBJ2-1; D perhaps matches TRBD2 (6 bases). The CDR3 contains 13 residues. Trimming shortened V by 6 bases and J by 6 bases, and 12 bases separated the two germline ends. Germline CDR1 is SNHLY and CDR2 is FYNNEI. CDR3 DNA: TGTGCCAGCAGCGCAAAGGAGGGCAATGAGCAGTTCTTC. Protein sequence: CASSAKEGNEQFF.

This clone was seen a few times. The J gene is TRBJ2-5, the V gene TRBV10-3, with D perhaps TRBD1 (6 bases). Germline V gives CDR1 ENHRY, CDR2 SYGVKD. The germline V and J ends were trimmed by 6 bases and 2 bases, with 10 bases remaining between them. The CDR3 has 13 amino acids. In DNA, the CDR3 is TGTGCCATCAGCTGGACAGCTCAAGAGACCCAGTACTTC. The encoded protein is CAISWTAQETQYF.

This chain links TRBV7-3 with TRBJ2-3; TRBD2 is a possible D gene (5 bases). V lost 0 bases to trimming and J lost 2 bases, with 6 bases between them. CDR3 length equals 14 residues. Germline CDR1 reads SGHTA; CDR2 reads FQGTGA. The CDR3 DNA sequence: TGTGCCAGCAGCTTAACCGGGGACACAGATACGCAGTATTTT. It codes for CASSLTGDTDTQYF.

V and J are TRBV29-1 and TRBJ2-7; TRBD2 might be the D (7 bases). This CDR3 is 13 amino acids long. Per germline, CDR1 SQVTM and CDR2 ANQGSEA. With 5 bases removed from V and 2 bases from J, the gap between germline ends came to 13 bases. The DNA for the CDR3 is TGCAGCGTTTTCGGGGAGGGGGCCTACGAGCAGTACTTC. Protein product: CSVFGEGAYEQYF.

This chain joins TRBV5-6 and TRBJ2-5; D is ambiguous. Germline loops: CDR1 SGHDT, CDR2 YYEEEE. V was cut by 2 bases and J by 4 bases, with 6 bases left in between. The CDR3 consists of 12 residues. CDR3 sequence reads: CASSFSVETQYF. As DNA, the CDR3 is TGTGCCAGCAGCTTCAGTGTAGAGACCCAGTACTTC.

The V gene is TRBV7-9, the J gene TRBJ1-3; D is perhaps TRBD1 (5 bases). V dropped 2 bases and J dropped 0 bases, with 11 bases sitting between them. The CDR3 is made up of 16 amino acids. Germline CDR1 and CDR2: SEHNR and FQNEAQ (reference sequence). The CDR3 region is CASSLSDSHSGNTIYF. The CDR3 DNA follows: TGTGCCAGCAGCTTATCTGACAGCCACTCTGGAAACACCATATATTTT. The full variable domain, with the rest looked up from reference TRBV7-9 and TRBJ1-3, is DTGVSQNPRHKITKRGQNVTFRCDPISEHNRLYWYRQTLGQGPEFLTYFQNEAQLEKSRLLSDRFSAERPKGSFSTLEIQRTEQGDSAMYLCASSLSDSHSGNTIYFGEGSWLTVV.

The rearrangement links TRBV5-1 to TRBJ1-4; the match to TRBD1 covers 8 bases. The CDR3 runs to 14 residues. CDR1 and CDR2 (germline): SGHRS, YFSETQ. Trimming removed 4 bases from V and 3 bases from J; junction bases left unmatched: 2. Here the CDR3 DNA reads TGCGCCAGCAGCGCGACAGGGGCTAATGAAAAACTGTTTTTT. This codes for CASSATGANEKLFF.

This clone came up a few times. The V and J genes are TRBV30 and TRBJ1-2; no clear D. Germline V gene lookup returns CDR1 GTSNPN and CDR2 SVGIG (reference sequence). V lost 3 bases and J 7 bases, leaving 9 bases between the germline ends. This CDR3 is built from 11 residues. This chain's CDR3 is CAWSPLGGYTF. The CDR3 region has the DNA TGTGCCTGGAGCCCCCTCGGTGGCTACACCTTC.

The genes are TRBV4-2 and TRBJ2-6; the match to TRBD1 covers 8 bases. Germline V CDR1 and CDR2: LGHNA, YNFKEQ. V was clipped by 2 bases and J by 1 base; unmatched bases: 1. The CDR3 has 16 residues. CDR3 protein: CASSQQGASGANVLTF. CDR3 bases: TGTGCCAGCAGCCAACAGGGGGCGTCTGGGGCCAACGTCCTGACTTTC.

This clone was detected only a few times. The chain recombines TRBV5-1 with TRBJ1-1; 9 nucleotides line up with TRBD1. Germline V lookup: CDR1 SGHRS, CDR2 YFSETQ. Germline trimming cut 0 bases from V and 6 bases from J; bases unmatched to any gene: 6. The CDR3 has 15 amino acids. The CDR3 loop reads CASSLEGQGESEAFF. Here the CDR3 DNA reads TGCGCCAGCAGCTTGGAGGGACAGGGCGAATCTGAAGCTTTCTTT.

The chain recombines TRBV18 with TRBJ2-5; D unresolved. The germline gives CDR1 KGHSH, CDR2 LQKENI. CDR3 length: 14 residues. V gave up 3 bases and J gave up 2 bases, with 10 bases separating them. CDR3 sequence reads: CASSPPAGQETQYF. In nucleotides, the CDR3 is TGTGCCAGCTCACCCCCGGCAGGTCAAGAGACCCAGTACTTC.

The genes are TRBV2 and TRBJ1-2; 7 bases line up with TRBD1. From germline, CDR1 is SNHLY and CDR2 FYNNEI. J lost 6 bases, V lost 5 bases, and 15 bases had no gene match. CDR3 length: 16 residues. The CDR3 reads CASSPAYTGDADGYTF. The CDR3 nucleotides read TGTGCCAGCAGTCCGGCTTATACAGGGGATGCGGATGGCTACACCTTC. Drawing the rest from reference TRBV2 and TRBJ1-2, the complete variable domain is EPEVTQTPSHQVTQMGQEVILRCVPISNHLYFYWYRQILGQKVEFLVSFYNNEISEKSEIFDDQFSVERPDGSNFTLKIRSTKLEDSAMYFCASSPAYTGDADGYTFGSGTRLTVV.

V gene TRBV4-3 combines with J gene TRBJ2-6, with a possible D match to TRBD1 (5 bases). V lost 0 bases and J 0 bases, leaving 12 bases between the germline ends. The CDR3 is 18 residues long. Germline V gene data show CDR1 as LGHNA and CDR2 as YSLEER. This CDR3 is CASSQDTQAASGANVLTF. Here the CDR3 DNA reads TGCGCCAGCAGCCAAGATACACAGGCGGCCTCTGGGGCCAACGTCCTGACTTTC.

J is TRBJ2-1 and V is TRBV29-1, with 10 positions matching TRBD1. J was trimmed by 3 bases and V by 7 bases; bases with no gene match: 6. The germline V gene encodes CDR1 SQVTM and CDR2 ANQGSEA. This CDR3 region has 14 residues. Written as DNA, the CDR3 is TGCAGCGGAAGGGACAGGGGAGACTACAATGAGCAGTTCTTC. Translated: CSGRDRGDYNEQFF.